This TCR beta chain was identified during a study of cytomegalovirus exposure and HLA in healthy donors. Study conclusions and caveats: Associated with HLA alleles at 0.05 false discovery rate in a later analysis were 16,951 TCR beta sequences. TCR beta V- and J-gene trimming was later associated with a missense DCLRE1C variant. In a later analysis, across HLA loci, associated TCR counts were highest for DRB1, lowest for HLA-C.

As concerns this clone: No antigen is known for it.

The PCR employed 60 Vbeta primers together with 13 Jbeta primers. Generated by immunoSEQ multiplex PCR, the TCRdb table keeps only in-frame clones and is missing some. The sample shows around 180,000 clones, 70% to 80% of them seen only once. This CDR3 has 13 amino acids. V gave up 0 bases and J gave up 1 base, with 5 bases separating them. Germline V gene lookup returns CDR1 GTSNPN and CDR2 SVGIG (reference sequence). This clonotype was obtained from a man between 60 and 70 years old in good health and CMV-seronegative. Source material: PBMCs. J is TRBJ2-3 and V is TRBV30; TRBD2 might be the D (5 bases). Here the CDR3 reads CAWSVLGTDTQYF. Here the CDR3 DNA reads TGTGCCTGGAGTGTACTAGGCACAGATACGCAGTATTTT.